This T cell receptor beta chain emerged from a study of early T cells in non-severe SARS-CoV-2 infection. Background on the study: From unsorted whole blood, bulk RNA was sequenced, and the chains remained unpaired.

This CDR3 comprises 13 residues. Germline CDR1 reads DFQATT; CDR2 reads SNEGSKA (reference sequence). Losses at the gene ends were 4 bases for V and 7 bases for J; bases not matched to a gene: 4. TCRdb recomputed calls from the 5' RACE reads with MiXCR, one row per CDR3 protein. The sample includes roughly 20,000 distinct CDR3 sequences, about 4.4% of them seen just once. Many counts were recorded for this clonotype. The material sequenced was whole blood. The TCR sequence derives from an adult who was a healthcare worker with PCR-confirmed SARS-CoV-2 infection or an uninfected control (not recorded which). The chain has TRBV20-1 and TRBJ2-1, with 10 bases that match TRBD2. The CDR3 nucleotides are TGCAGTGCTACTAGCGGGGGATCGAATGAGCAGTTCTTC. Translating gives CSATSGGSNEQFF.